This is a list of T cell receptor beta chains from one sample in a study of blood T cell repertoires in COVID-19. Here immunoSEQ multiplex PCR was the method, and the copy in TCRdb shows in-frame clones only, minus some. Of about 210,000 clones in the sample, around nine tenths are singletons; the top ten hold about 7%. The sample was PBMCs or T cells enriched from blood (not recorded which). Receptor source: a man aged 30 to 45 in a cohort exposed to, infected with or recovered from COVID-19 (not recorded which). The CDR3 runs from the conserved cysteine through the conserved F or W. The D gene is left open where the match is weak. A clone size is listed for some rows: how often the clone was seen (once, few, many), or a class if it is expanded.

TGTGCCAGCAGCTTGGCCCCGACAGGAGTCTACGAGCAGTACTTC | CASSLAPTGVYEQYF | TRBV5-5 | NA | NA | TRBJ2-7 | 15
TGTGCCAGCAGTTACGTAGCGGGACTCTCCGGGGAGCTGTTTTTT | CASSYVAGLSGELFF | TRBV28 | TRBD2 | NA | TRBJ2-2 | 15
TGTGCCAGCAGTCTCACATTGGGGCTGAACACTGAAGCTTTCTTT | CASSLTLGLNTEAFF | TRBV28 | NA | NA | TRBJ1-1 | 15
TGTGCCAAACGATCGGGACAGCATTTT | CAKRSGQHF | TRBV5-3 | NA | NA | TRBJ1-5 | 9
TGTGCCAGTAGTATAGATCAGCAGGGGCCGAACACCGGGGAGCTGTTTTTT | CASSIDQQGPNTGELFF | TRBV19 | NA | NA | TRBJ2-2 | 17
TGCGCCAGCAGCCAAGACCCAAGCGGGAGATTGTATGAGCAGTTCTTC | CASSQDPSGRLYEQFF | TRBV4-1 | TRBD2 | few | TRBJ2-1 | 16
TGTGCCAGCAGCCAAGATGAGGGCCTATCTGGGGCCAACGTCCTGACTTTC | CASSQDEGLSGANVLTF | TRBV4-2 | NA | NA | TRBJ2-6 | 17
TGCGCCAGCAGCCAAGACCCGGACAGGGCCTATGGCTACACCTTC | CASSQDPDRAYGYTF | TRBV4-1 | TRBD1 | NA | TRBJ1-2 | 15
TGTGCCAGTAGTATTAACCAGGGCCGCTTTGAGCCCCAGCATTTT | CASSINQGRFEPQHF | TRBV19 | NA | NA | TRBJ1-5 | 15
TGTGCCAGCTCACAGCGGGACGGAGCGGAAGCTTTCTTT | CASSQRDGAEAFF | TRBV18 | NA | NA | TRBJ1-1 | 13
TGTGCCAGCAGCCGGACTAGCGGGAGAGCAAGGTTCTTC | CASSRTSGRARFF | TRBV2 | TRBD2 | NA | TRBJ2-1 | 13
TGTGCCAGCAGCTCGCTAGCGGGAGAGGCGGAGCTGTTTTTT | CASSSLAGEAELFF | TRBV7-8 | TRBD2 | NA | TRBJ2-2 | 14
TGTGCCAGCAGCTTGGCGAAAGGAGCAACTAATGAAAAACTGTTTTTT | CASSLAKGATNEKLFF | TRBV5-6 | NA | NA | TRBJ1-4 | 16
TGTGCCAGCAGCCGCCTAGGGGGGGGACTAGGCACTGAAGCTTTCTTT | CASSRLGGGLGTEAFF | TRBV5-4 | NA | NA | TRBJ1-1 | 16
TGTGCCAGCAGTTTTAGCGGATTACGGGAGCAGTACTTC | CASSFSGLREQYF | TRBV27 | NA | NA | TRBJ2-7 | 13
TGCGCCAGCAGCCCGCAATCTTCCTACGGAGTCTATGGCTACACCTTC | CASSPQSSYGVYGYTF | TRBV4-3 | NA | NA | TRBJ1-2 | 16
TGCAGTGCCGCGGATCATGAGCAGTTCTTC | CSAADHEQFF | TRBV20-1 | NA | NA | TRBJ2-1 | 10
TGTGCCAGCAGGAAGACAGAAAACTATGGCTACACCTTC | CASRKTENYGYTF | TRBV12-3/TRBV12-4 | NA | NA | TRBJ1-2 | 13
TGTGCCAGTCAACAGGGGGCGCAAAGCAATCAGCCCCAGCATTTT | CASQQGAQSNQPQHF | TRBV2 | TRBD1 | NA | TRBJ1-5 | 15
TGTGCCAGCAGTTCTCCCGAAGGGGGCTTGGGCTACGAGCAGTACTTC | CASSSPEGGLGYEQYF | TRBV13 | TRBD1 | NA | TRBJ2-7 | 16
TGTGCCAGCAGCGCAAGCATCGTCACCGGGGAGCTGTTTTTT | CASSASIVTGELFF | TRBV14 | NA | NA | TRBJ2-2 | 14
TGTGCCAGCAGCCATACCGACAGGAACGAGCAGTACTTC | CASSHTDRNEQYF | TRBV11-2 | NA | once | TRBJ2-7 | 13
TGTGCCAGCAGCCCGGGGTACTTACGTCCCAGCGAGCAGTACTTC | CASSPGYLRPSEQYF | TRBV4-2 | NA | NA | TRBJ2-7 | 15
TGTGCCAGCAGTCATAGCGACAGGGGAGGCAATCAGCCCCAGCATTTT | CASSHSDRGGNQPQHF | TRBV27 | TRBD1 | NA | TRBJ1-5 | 16
TGTGCCAGCAGCCTCTCATTAGCGGGGGTGAACACCGGGGAGCTGTTTTTT | CASSLSLAGVNTGELFF | TRBV7-2 | TRBD2 | NA | TRBJ2-2 | 17
TGTGCCAGCAGTGAGGGAGGTTCTGGAAACACCATATATTTT | CASSEGGSGNTIYF | TRBV2 | NA | once | TRBJ1-3 | 14
TGTGCCACCAGTGAGTCCACTAGCGGGAGACGGAATACGCAGTATTTT | CATSESTSGRRNTQYF | TRBV24-1 | TRBD2 | NA | TRBJ2-3 | 16
TGCGCCAGCAGCCAACGGACAGGCCCTTGGGCACCCCTCCACTTT | CASSQRTGPWAPLHF | TRBV4-3 | TRBD1 | NA | TRBJ1-6 | 15
TGTGCCAGCAGCTTACAGACCTCGGGGTCCCCTAACTATGGCTACACCTTC | CASSLQTSGSPNYGYTF | TRBV7-2 | NA | once | TRBJ1-2 | 17
TGTGCCAGCAGTTTAGGCGGGAGCCTTAGGACAGATACGCAGTATTTT | CASSLGGSLRTDTQYF | TRBV28 | TRBD2 | NA | TRBJ2-3 | 16
TGTGCCAGCAGTGAGGTAGCGGGCAATGAGCAGTTCTTC | CASSEVAGNEQFF | TRBV2 | TRBD2 | NA | TRBJ2-1 | 13
TGTGCCAGCAGTTTATCGCTAGGGGCGTACAATGAGCAGTTCTTC | CASSLSLGAYNEQFF | TRBV27 | NA | NA | TRBJ2-1 | 15
TGTGCCAGCAGCTTGTTAGGGGGCGCGGACACAGATACGCAGTATTTT | CASSLLGGADTDTQYF | TRBV5-6 | TRBD1 | NA | TRBJ2-3 | 16
TGTGCCAGCAGCTTAAGGGGACAGGGGGCCGGGGAGCTGTTTTTT | CASSLRGQGAGELFF | TRBV7-2 | TRBD1 | NA | TRBJ2-2 | 15
TGCGCCAGCAGCCACGGCGCAGCGGGAGGGCCAGATACGCAGTATTTT | CASSHGAAGGPDTQYF | TRBV4-1 | TRBD2 | NA | TRBJ2-3 | 16
TGTGCCAGCTCACCCCTTCGGACAGGGCAGAACACCGGGGAGCTGTTTTTT | CASSPLRTGQNTGELFF | TRBV18 | TRBD1 | NA | TRBJ2-2 | 17
TGTGCCAGCAGCCCCCTAGCGGGAGGGCCAACAGATACGCAGTATTTT | CASSPLAGGPTDTQYF | TRBV7-2 | TRBD2 | NA | TRBJ2-3 | 16
TGTGCCAGTAGTATAGGGACAGGAGGTGGTCAGCCCCAGCATTTT | CASSIGTGGGQPQHF | TRBV19 | TRBD1 | few | TRBJ1-5 | 15
TGTGCCAGCAGCTCAGGCCGGGGTCTGTACTTC | CASSSGRGLYF | TRBV7-6 | NA | NA | TRBJ2-7 | 11
TGCGCCAGCAGCTTGGGTTCCGGACAGAACTATGGCTACACCTTC | CASSLGSGQNYGYTF | TRBV5-1 | NA | NA | TRBJ1-2 | 15
TGTGCCAGCTCTTGGAGTGATATCGATCAGCCCCAGCATTTT | CASSWSDIDQPQHF | TRBV2 | NA | few | TRBJ1-5 | 14
TGTGCCAGCAGTTTAAGGCTTTCCGGTGGGCATGAAAAACTGTTTTTT | CASSLRLSGGHEKLFF | TRBV28 | NA | NA | TRBJ1-4 | 16
TGTGCCAGCAGTGACAGGTATATTGGGCCCCAGCATTTT | CASSDRYIGPQHF | TRBV6-1 | NA | NA | TRBJ1-5 | 13
TGTGCCAGCAGTTACTCGAAGAGCTCCTACAATGAGCAGTTCTTC | CASSYSKSSYNEQFF | TRBV6-2/TRBV6-3 | NA | NA | TRBJ2-1 | 15
TGTGCCAGTACCTCCCCGGGGGGAATAAGCACCGGGGAGCTGTTTTTT | CASTSPGGISTGELFF | TRBV19 | TRBD2 | NA | TRBJ2-2 | 16
TGTGCCAGCAGCTTACAGGGAGGTCAGCCCCAGCATTTT | CASSLQGGQPQHF | TRBV7-8 | NA | NA | TRBJ1-5 | 13
TGTGCCAGCAGCTCCGGCGGGAGGGCCCGTGAGCAGTTCTTC | CASSSGGRAREQFF | TRBV11-3 | TRBD2 | NA | TRBJ2-1 | 14
TGTGCCAGCAGCCCTCGGGGAGGGTGGAGGGGCAATCAGCCCCAGCATTTT | CASSPRGGWRGNQPQHF | TRBV3-1/TRBV3-2 | NA | NA | TRBJ1-5 | 17
TGTGCCAGCAGCTCTGGAGAGGATGAGCAGTTCTTC | CASSSGEDEQFF | TRBV27 | NA | NA | TRBJ2-1 | 12
TGCGCCAGCAGCCAAGAGTTTCAGGGCGGCCGAAGAGAGACCCAGTACTTC | CASSQEFQGGRRETQYF | TRBV4-3 | NA | NA | TRBJ2-5 | 17
TGTGCCAGCGGGGACCCCTCCGCGGGGGCTCGGTTTTTT | CASGDPSAGARFF | TRBV6-5 | NA | NA | TRBJ1-4 | 13
TGTGCCAGCAGGGCGACAGGAAACACCATATATTTT | CASRATGNTIYF | TRBV6-5 | NA | few | TRBJ1-3 | 12
TGTGCCAGCTCACCATGGGGACAGGGGTCCGAGGGCTACACCTTC | CASSPWGQGSEGYTF | TRBV18 | TRBD1 | NA | TRBJ1-2 | 15
TGTGCCAGCAGCTCACGGACAGGGGGCCACGACTATGGCTACACCTTC | CASSSRTGGHDYGYTF | TRBV9 | TRBD1 | NA | TRBJ1-2 | 16
TGCGCCAGCAGCCAAGGCAGGGGGTTTCGCAATCAGCCCCAGCATTTT | CASSQGRGFRNQPQHF | TRBV4-1 | TRBD1 | NA | TRBJ1-5 | 16
TGTGCCAGCAGCCTTCGGACAGGGGGCGTTAATACGCAGTATTTT | CASSLRTGGVNTQYF | TRBV3-1/TRBV3-2 | TRBD1 | NA | TRBJ2-3 | 15
TGTGCCAGCACGTCACGTGGGGGGATTGAGCAGTTCTTC | CASTSRGGIEQFF | TRBV12-3/TRBV12-4 | NA | NA | TRBJ2-1 | 13